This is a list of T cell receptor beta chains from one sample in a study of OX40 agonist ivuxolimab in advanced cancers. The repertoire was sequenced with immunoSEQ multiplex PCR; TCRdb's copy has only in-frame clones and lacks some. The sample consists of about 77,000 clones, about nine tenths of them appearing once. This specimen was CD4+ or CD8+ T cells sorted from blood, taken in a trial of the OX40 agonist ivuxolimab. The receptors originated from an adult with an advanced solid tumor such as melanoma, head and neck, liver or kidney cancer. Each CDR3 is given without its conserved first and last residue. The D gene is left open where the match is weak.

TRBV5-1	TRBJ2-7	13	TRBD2	ASSASSGWAYEQY
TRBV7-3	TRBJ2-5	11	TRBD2	ASSWGGLQTQY
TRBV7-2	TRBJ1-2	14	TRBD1	ASSLERGTGNYGYT
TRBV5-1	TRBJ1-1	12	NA	ASSFTQGPTEAF
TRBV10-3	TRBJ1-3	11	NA	AIQRGSGNTIY
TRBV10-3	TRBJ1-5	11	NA	AISEMGNQPQH
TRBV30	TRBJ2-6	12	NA	AYSQGTGANVLT
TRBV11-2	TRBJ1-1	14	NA	ASTFSSGRQNTEAF
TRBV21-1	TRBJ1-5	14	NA	ASSKEGTHERQPQH
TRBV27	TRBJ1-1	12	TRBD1	ASNRQGMSTEAF
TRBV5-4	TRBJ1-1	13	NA	ASSLGQSMNTEAF
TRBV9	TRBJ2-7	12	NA	ASSADRRTYEQY
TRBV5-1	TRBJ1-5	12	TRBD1	ASSPTTGNQPQH
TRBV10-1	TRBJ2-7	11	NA	ASSEGRLYEQY
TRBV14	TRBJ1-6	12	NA	ASSQAIFVSPLH
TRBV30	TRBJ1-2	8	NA	AWGNYGYT
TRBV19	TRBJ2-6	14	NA	ASSFVPGAGANVLT
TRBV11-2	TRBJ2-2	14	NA	ASSLDSSGNTGELF
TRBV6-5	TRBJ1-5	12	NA	ASSTGKDNQPQH
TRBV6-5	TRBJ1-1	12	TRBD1	ASSFDRVGTEAF
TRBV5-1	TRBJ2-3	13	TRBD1	ASSPDRDRTDTQY
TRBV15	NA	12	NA	ATSRDPGAYEQY
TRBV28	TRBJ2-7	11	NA	ASSDVNPYEQY
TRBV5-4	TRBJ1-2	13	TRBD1	ASSIPGQGAYGYT
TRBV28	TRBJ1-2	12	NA	ASSPPSHKSGYT
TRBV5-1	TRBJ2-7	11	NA	ASSLGQDYEQY
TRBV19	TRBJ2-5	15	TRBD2	ASSILAGGQISETQY
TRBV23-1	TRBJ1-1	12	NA	ASSLRADNTEAF
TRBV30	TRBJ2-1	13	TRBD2	AWSSPGLAESEQF
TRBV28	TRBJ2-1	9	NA	ASSLIAEQF
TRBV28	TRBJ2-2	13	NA	ASRVSGPNTGELF
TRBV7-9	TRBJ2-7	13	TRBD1	ARSKLQGEDYEQY
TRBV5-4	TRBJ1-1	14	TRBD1	ASTINRGSMNTEAF
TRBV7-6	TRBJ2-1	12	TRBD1	ASSPTGIYNEQF
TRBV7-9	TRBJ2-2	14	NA	ASSFRVRKNTGELF
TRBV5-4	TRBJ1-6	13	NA	ASSFSGTYNSPLH
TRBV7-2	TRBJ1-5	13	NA	ASSFRREGDQPQH
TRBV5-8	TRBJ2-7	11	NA	ASSLRGGSEQY
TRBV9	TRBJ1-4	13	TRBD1	ASSAVTGGGEKLF
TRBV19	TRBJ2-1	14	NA	ASSIRTRSSYNEQF
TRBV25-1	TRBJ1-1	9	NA	ASRGHSEAF
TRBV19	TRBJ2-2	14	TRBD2	ASSILAGVNIGELF
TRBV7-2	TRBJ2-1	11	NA	ASSLVGLREQF
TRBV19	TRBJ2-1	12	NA	ASSGRGGRNEQF
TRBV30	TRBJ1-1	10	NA	AWVREWTEAF
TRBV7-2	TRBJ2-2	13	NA	ASSFLLRDAGELF
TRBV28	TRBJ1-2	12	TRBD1	ASSSGGLNYGYT
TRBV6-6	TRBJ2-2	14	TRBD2	ASSVATSGGAGELF
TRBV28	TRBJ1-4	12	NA	ASREWGYNEKLF
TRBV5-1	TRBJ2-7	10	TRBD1	ASSRDSYEQY
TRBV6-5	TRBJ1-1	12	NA	ASSYSKDPVQAF
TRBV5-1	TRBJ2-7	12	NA	ASSLAFGPYEQY
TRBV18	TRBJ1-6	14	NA	ASSPREVDYNSPLH